A selection of T cell receptor beta chains follows, all from one sample in a study of blood T cell repertoires in COVID-19. Data came from immunoSEQ multiplex PCR; TCRdb stores just in-frame clones and leaves some out. The table lists under 200,000 clones, more than 75% of them singletons. Sample: PBMCs or T cells enriched from blood (not recorded which). The receptor set was obtained from a man between 40 and 49 years old with acute COVID-19. CDR3s include the opening cysteine and the closing phenylalanine or tryptophan. The order of the fields is clone size, V gene, CDR3 length, J gene, D gene, CDR3 protein, CDR3 DNA. The D gene is left open where the match is weak. Clone size is not always given. Where it is, it says once, few, many or a class for expanded clones.

clone size: NA
V gene: TRBV11-2
CDR3 length: 14
J gene: TRBJ1-1
D gene: NA
CDR3 protein: CASSAGGWNTEAFF
CDR3 DNA: TGTGCCAGCAGCGCTGGGGGGTGGAACACTGAAGCTTTCTTT

clone size: NA
V gene: TRBV30
CDR3 length: 14
J gene: TRBJ2-5
D gene: NA
CDR3 protein: CAWSGGTPQETQYF
CDR3 DNA: TGTGCCTGGAGTGGTGGGACTCCGCAAGAGACCCAGTACTTC

clone size: few
V gene: TRBV28
CDR3 length: 15
J gene: TRBJ2-7
D gene: TRBD2
CDR3 protein: CASSSPGTSSREQYF
CDR3 DNA: TGTGCCAGCAGTTCCCCCGGGACTAGTTCGCGCGAGCAGTACTTC

clone size: NA
V gene: TRBV6-5
CDR3 length: 14
J gene: TRBJ1-1
D gene: TRBD1
CDR3 protein: CASRPGTANTEAFF
CDR3 DNA: TGTGCCAGCAGGCCCGGGACAGCGAACACTGAAGCTTTCTTT

clone size: once
V gene: TRBV2
CDR3 length: 13
J gene: TRBJ1-1
D gene: NA
CDR3 protein: CATKMGGETEAFF
CDR3 DNA: TGTGCCACCAAAATGGGGGGGGAGACTGAAGCTTTCTTT

clone size: NA
V gene: TRBV11-3
CDR3 length: 13
J gene: TRBJ2-3
D gene: NA
CDR3 protein: CASSLAGTDTQYF
CDR3 DNA: TGTGCCAGCAGCTTAGCGGGGACAGATACGCAGTATTTT

clone size: few
V gene: TRBV2
CDR3 length: 14
J gene: TRBJ2-2
D gene: TRBD1
CDR3 protein: CASRTGYGTGELFF
CDR3 DNA: TGTGCCAGCAGGACAGGGTACGGCACCGGGGAGCTGTTTTTT

clone size: NA
V gene: TRBV18
CDR3 length: 14
J gene: TRBJ2-7
D gene: TRBD1
CDR3 protein: CASSPRQGSSEQYF
CDR3 DNA: TGTGCCAGCTCTCCACGACAGGGGTCGAGCGAGCAGTACTTC

clone size: few
V gene: TRBV6-5
CDR3 length: 13
J gene: TRBJ1-1
D gene: NA
CDR3 protein: CASSSRLDTEAFF
CDR3 DNA: TGTGCCAGCAGTTCGAGGTTGGACACTGAAGCTTTCTTT

clone size: NA
V gene: TRBV18
CDR3 length: 16
J gene: TRBJ2-3
D gene: TRBD2
CDR3 protein: CASSSGLAGARDTQYF
CDR3 DNA: TGTGCCAGCTCATCCGGACTAGCGGGAGCAAGAGATACGCAGTATTTT

clone size: once
V gene: TRBV6-5
CDR3 length: 14
J gene: TRBJ2-7
D gene: TRBD1
CDR3 protein: CASSPGTAPYEQYF
CDR3 DNA: TGTGCCAGCAGCCCCGGGACAGCTCCCTACGAGCAGTACTTC

clone size: NA
V gene: TRBV18
CDR3 length: 13
J gene: TRBJ2-2
D gene: TRBD1
CDR3 protein: CASSSQGPGELFF
CDR3 DNA: TGTGCCAGCTCTTCACAGGGGCCCGGGGAGCTGTTTTTT

clone size: NA
V gene: TRBV6-5
CDR3 length: 15
J gene: TRBJ1-3
D gene: NA
CDR3 protein: CASSPRGSSGNTIYF
CDR3 DNA: TGTGCCAGCAGTCCCCGAGGGAGCTCTGGAAACACCATATATTTT

clone size: NA
V gene: TRBV28
CDR3 length: 15
J gene: TRBJ2-2
D gene: NA
CDR3 protein: CASEKTEGNTGELFF
CDR3 DNA: TGTGCCAGCGAAAAAACAGAGGGGAACACCGGGGAGCTGTTTTTT

clone size: once
V gene: TRBV10-3
CDR3 length: 16
J gene: TRBJ2-2
D gene: TRBD1
CDR3 protein: CAINTGTGANTGELFF
CDR3 DNA: TGTGCCATCAATACCGGGACAGGGGCGAACACCGGGGAGCTGTTTTTT

clone size: NA
V gene: TRBV5-3
CDR3 length: 15
J gene: TRBJ2-1
D gene: TRBD2
CDR3 protein: CARPSGSKWCDEQFF
CDR3 DNA: TGTGCCAGACCTAGCGGGAGTAAATGGTGCGATGAGCAGTTCTTC

clone size: NA
V gene: TRBV11-1
CDR3 length: 16
J gene: TRBJ1-1
D gene: NA
CDR3 protein: CASSSGGFGLDTEAFF
CDR3 DNA: TGTGCCAGCAGCTCGGGGGGGTTCGGACTGGACACTGAAGCTTTCTTT

clone size: NA
V gene: TRBV7-9
CDR3 length: 12
J gene: TRBJ1-2
D gene: NA
CDR3 protein: CASSLRQEGYTF
CDR3 DNA: TGTGCCAGCAGCCTCCGACAGGAAGGCTACACCTTC

clone size: NA
V gene: TRBV5-1
CDR3 length: 16
J gene: TRBJ1-3
D gene: NA
CDR3 protein: CASSLGQPLSGNTIYF
CDR3 DNA: TGCGCCAGCAGCTTGGGACAGCCCCTCTCTGGAAACACCATATATTTT

clone size: NA
V gene: TRBV6-5
CDR3 length: 14
J gene: TRBJ2-2
D gene: TRBD1
CDR3 protein: CASSQTGSPGELFF
CDR3 DNA: TGTGCCAGCAGTCAGACAGGGTCCCCCGGGGAGCTGTTTTTT

clone size: NA
V gene: TRBV7-9
CDR3 length: 14
J gene: TRBJ2-2
D gene: TRBD1
CDR3 protein: CASRTDRDTGELFF
CDR3 DNA: TGTGCCAGCAGAACCGACAGGGACACCGGGGAGCTGTTTTTT

clone size: NA
V gene: TRBV5-3
CDR3 length: 17
J gene: TRBJ2-1
D gene: NA
CDR3 protein: CARSRHDLAPSYNEQFF
CDR3 DNA: TGTGCCAGAAGCCGACACGACCTGGCGCCCTCCTACAATGAGCAGTTCTTC

clone size: NA
V gene: TRBV10-2
CDR3 length: 13
J gene: TRBJ2-3
D gene: NA
CDR3 protein: CASSEDSQDTQYF
CDR3 DNA: TGCGCCAGCAGTGAGGACAGTCAAGATACGCAGTATTTT

clone size: NA
V gene: TRBV5-4
CDR3 length: 16
J gene: TRBJ2-1
D gene: TRBD1
CDR3 protein: CASSASGTGVKNEQFF
CDR3 DNA: TGTGCCAGCAGCGCCTCCGGGACAGGGGTAAAAAATGAGCAGTTCTTC

clone size: NA
V gene: TRBV4-2
CDR3 length: 14
J gene: TRBJ2-5
D gene: NA
CDR3 protein: CASSQGTAIETQYF
CDR3 DNA: TGTGCCAGCAGCCAAGGGACTGCGATCGAAACCCAGTACTTC

clone size: few
V gene: TRBV6-5
CDR3 length: 14
J gene: TRBJ2-7
D gene: NA
CDR3 protein: CASSPQGTSHEQYF
CDR3 DNA: TGTGCCAGCAGTCCTCAGGGTACGAGCCACGAGCAGTACTTC

clone size: NA
V gene: TRBV7-2
CDR3 length: 13
J gene: TRBJ2-4
D gene: TRBD1
CDR3 protein: CASSPQGASIQYF
CDR3 DNA: TGTGCCAGCAGCCCACAGGGGGCGAGCATTCAGTACTTC

clone size: NA
V gene: TRBV9
CDR3 length: 14
J gene: TRBJ1-4
D gene: NA
CDR3 protein: CASSPQGAGEKLFF
CDR3 DNA: TGTGCCAGCAGCCCACAAGGGGCGGGAGAAAAACTGTTTTTT

clone size: NA
V gene: TRBV5-1
CDR3 length: 16
J gene: TRBJ2-1
D gene: TRBD2
CDR3 protein: CASSKGSGNSYNEQFF
CDR3 DNA: TGCGCCAGCAGCAAGGGTAGCGGGAATTCCTACAATGAGCAGTTCTTC

clone size: NA
V gene: TRBV30
CDR3 length: 11
J gene: TRBJ1-2
D gene: TRBD1
CDR3 protein: CAWGTGFGYTF
CDR3 DNA: TGTGCCTGGGGGACAGGGTTCGGCTACACCTTC

clone size: NA
V gene: TRBV11-2
CDR3 length: 16
J gene: TRBJ2-7
D gene: TRBD1
CDR3 protein: CASSGGSNRGTDEQYF
CDR3 DNA: TGTGCCAGCAGCGGCGGGTCAAACAGGGGGACTGACGAGCAGTACTTC